One and the same sample provided the 2 T cell receptor beta chains below, sequenced in a study of T-cell memory formation after mild COVID-19. TCRdb processed the 5' RACE reads anew with MiXCR; each CDR3 protein has one entry. The sample has hundreds of thousands of distinct CDR3 sequences, roughly 20% seen once; the top ten hold 8.4%. The specimen was PBMCs or a T cell subset sorted from them (not recorded which). The receptors originated from an adult woman who had mild COVID-19 (a few samples of this study predate the infection). Cell type and time point are not known.

The chain is built from TRBV10-3 and TRBJ2-1; TRBD2 matches at 8 bases. The CDR3 has 14 amino acids. The V gene's germline CDR1 is ENHRY and CDR2 SYGVKD. Trimming removed 10 bases from V and 5 bases from J; junction bases left unmatched: 10. The CDR3 here is CATREAGANNEQFF. Written as DNA, the CDR3 is TGTGCCACCCGGGAAGCGGGGGCCAACAATGAGCAGTTCTTC.

There are a few counts of this clonotype. The chain uses TRBV24-1 and TRBJ2-2; D gene ambiguous. V lost 4 bases, J lost 0 bases, and 11 bases lay in between. The CDR3 contains 16 residues. Germline V gives CDR1 KGHDR, CDR2 SFDVKD. The CDR3 DNA reads as TGTGCCACCAGTGACTTGTACTCTCCGAACACCGGGGAGCTGTTTTTT. Translated, it gives CATSDLYSPNTGELFF.